These 14 T cell receptor beta chains originate from one sample sequenced in a study of Graves' ophthalmopathy and Graves' hyperthyroidism. Amplification of TCR beta CDR3 regions used RNA transcripts. The workflow started with a first-round RT-PCR run with HTBI primers and then moved on to a second-round multiplex PCR. TCRdb re-analysed the multiplex PCR reads in MiXCR, keeping a single row per CDR3 protein. There are over a million distinct CDR3 sequences in the sample; 35% to 45% occur only once, and roughly 10% lies in the top ten. Sequenced input: peripheral blood or thyroid tissue (not recorded which). The receptors derive from an adult man with Graves' hyperthyroidism.

The chain couples TRBV4-1 to TRBJ1-1, with unresolved D. Trimming took 0 bases from V and 8 from J, leaving 22 bases between them. This CDR3 is built from 17 residues. CDR1 and CDR2 from the germline V gene are MGHRA and YSYEKL. The CDR3 sequence is CASSQEEYGRRVAEAFF. As DNA, the CDR3 is TGCGCCAGCAGCCAAGAGGAGTATGGGAGAAGGGTCGCGGAAGCTTTCTTT.

As DNA, the CDR3 is TGTGCCAGCAGCCTGCGGACGGAAGGTTCCTACGAGCAGTACTTC. Its protein is CASSLRTEGSYEQYF. The rearrangement joins TRBV7-8 to TRBJ2-7; D not resolved. Germline assignment: CDR1 SGHVS and CDR2 FQNEAQ. V lost 5 bases and J lost 1, with 15 bases in between. This CDR3 has 15 amino acids.

This clonotype was picked up one time. CDR3 amino acids: CASSRDRVRQETQYF. The DNA for the CDR3 is TGTGCCAGCAGCAGGGACAGGGTGCGACAAGAGACCCAGTACTTC. The chain recombines TRBV25-1 with TRBJ2-5; TRBD1 aligns across 9 bases. V trimming: 6 bases; J trimming: 2 bases; junction bases outside the gene matches: 7. Germline CDR1 and CDR2: MGHDK and SYGVNS. The CDR3 extends over 15 amino acids.

This clonotype appeared many times. Written as DNA, the CDR3 is TGTGCCAGCAGCGCAACGACAGGGCCCTACGAGCAGTACTTC. This gives the protein CASSATTGPYEQYF. The J gene is TRBJ2-7, the V gene TRBV7-2; TRBD1 matches at 7 bases. With 5 bases clipped from V and 2 bases from J, the junction kept 6 bases outside the gene matches. Per germline, CDR1 SGHTA and CDR2 FQGNSA. CDR3 size: 14 residues.

There are many counts of this clonotype. The chain joins TRBV12-3 or TRBV12-4 to TRBJ2-7; 7 bases align to TRBD1. The V and J ends lost 5 bases and 3 bases, in that order; junction bases with no gene match: 4. The CDR3 has 13 amino acids. The CDR3 is CASSDRAFYEQYF. The CDR3 DNA follows: TGTGCCAGCAGTGACAGGGCGTTCTACGAGCAGTACTTC.

This clonotype was seen a handful of times. The chain combines TRBV28 with TRBJ2-7; D gene uncertain. V shed 7 bases and J shed 2 bases, with 9 bases lying between them. Germline lookup yields CDR1 MDHEN and CDR2 SYDVKM. The CDR3 is made up of 12 amino acids. The CDR3 coding sequence is TGTGCCAGCAAACAGACCCCCTACGAGCAGTACTTC. Its protein is CASKQTPYEQYF.

The table lists this clonotype with a few counts. This may arise from a read error, as a much more abundant clone is one base away. The chain uses TRBV2 and TRBJ1-5, with D uncertain. Germline CDR1 and CDR2: SNHLY and FYNNEI. CDR3 length: 11 residues. In DNA form, the CDR3 reads TGTGTCAGCAGTGATCCGCAGCCCCAGCATTTT. It is translated as CVSSDPQPQHF.

This sequence joins TRBV11-2 and TRBJ2-5; TRBD1 matches at 9 bases. The CDR3 totals 15 residues. CDR1 is SGHAT, CDR2 FQNNGV, per germline. The V and J ends lost 5 bases and 2 bases, in that order; junction bases with no gene match: 6. In DNA form, the CDR3 reads TGTGCCAGCAGCCGTATACAGGGGGCTCAAGAGACCCAGTACTTC. Protein: CASSRIQGAQETQYF.

This clonotype came up many times. The chain links TRBV7-8 to TRBJ2-7, with D possibly being TRBD1 (6 bases). Germline V gene lookup returns CDR1 SGHVS and CDR2 FQNEAQ. V was shortened by 0 bases and J by 4 bases, with 10 bases between the two germline ends. The CDR3 contains 14 residues. As DNA, the CDR3 is TGTGCCAGCAGCTTAGCGGGGGCGCGTTACGAGCAGTACTTC. The encoded protein is CASSLAGARYEQYF.

This clonotype showed up many times. The rearrangement uses TRBV10-3 and TRBJ2-7, with a weak D call TRBD1 (5 bases). This CDR3 contains 14 residues. Trimming removed 6 bases at V and 3 bases at J, with 15 bases between. Germline assignment: CDR1 ENHRY and CDR2 SYGVKD. The CDR3 bases are TGTGCCATCAGACCAAGGGGTTCCGGCTACGAGCAGTACTTC. Protein: CAIRPRGSGYEQYF.

This clonotype was seen ten or more times. The genes are TRBV12-3 or TRBV12-4 and TRBJ1-3; D gene ambiguous. Trimming pared 5 bases from V and 3 bases from J, leaving 11 bases between. There are 14 residues in the CDR3. CDR3 loop: CASSQDRVGNTIYF. CDR3 in DNA: TGTGCCAGCAGTCAAGACCGAGTTGGAAACACCATATATTTT.

At least ten counts were recorded for this clonotype. This rearrangement joins TRBV29-1 to TRBJ1-2; 8 nucleotides match TRBD1. V was clipped by 0 bases and J by 4 bases; unmatched bases: 4. CDR1 and CDR2 from the germline V gene are SQVTM and ANQGSEA. The CDR3 loop spans 14 amino acids. The CDR3 protein is CSVEDFDRGYGYTF. The CDR3 DNA follows: TGCAGCGTTGAAGATTTCGACAGGGGCTATGGCTACACCTTC. The full variable domain, rest sourced from reference TRBV29-1 and TRBJ1-2, is SAVISQKPSRDICQRGTSLTIQCQVDSQVTMMFWYRQQPGQSLTLIATANQGSEATYESGFVIDKFPISRPNLTFSTLTVSNMSPEDSSIYLCSVEDFDRGYGYTFGSGTRLTVV.

The chain employs TRBV6-5 and TRBJ2-7; D not certain. V lost 4 bases and J 0 bases, leaving 13 bases between the germline ends. The CDR3 sequence is 15 residues long. Germline V gene data show CDR1 as MNHEY and CDR2 as SVGAGI. CDR3: CASSLLDGPSYEQYF. For the CDR3, the DNA is TGTGCCAGCAGTTTACTGGACGGGCCCTCCTACGAGCAGTACTTC.

This clonotype was seen repeatedly, ten times or more. The chain is built from TRBV2 and TRBJ2-6; D remains unclear. This CDR3 is 13 amino acids long. Trimming took off 6 bases at V and 4 bases at J, with 7 bases between the two ends. CDR1 is SNHLY, CDR2 FYNNEI, per germline. DNA of the CDR3: TGTGCCAGCAGCGTGACCGGGGCCAACGTCCTGACTTTC. Its translation: CASSVTGANVLTF. Supplemented by reference TRBV2 and TRBJ2-6, the full variable domain reads EPEVTQTPSHQVTQMGQEVILRCVPISNHLYFYWYRQILGQKVEFLVSFYNNEISEKSEIFDDQFSVERPDGSNFTLKIRSTKLEDSAMYFCASSVTGANVLTFGAGSRLTVL.